This TCR beta chain is drawn from a study of Ad26.COV2.S vaccination and SARS-CoV-2 variants. Study information: Donor had been placed in the Ad26.COV2.S arm of the COV1001 trial.

Only in-frame clones appear in the TCRdb table, and some are missing; sequencing was by immunoSEQ multiplex PCR. This table has about 440,000 clones, roughly 87% appearing once. Stated treatment: around 19 received Ad26.COV2.S at low or high dose, single or two shots; 5 received placebo; per-sample allocation not given. Day 63 following the first vaccine or placebo injection was when the samples were taken. The trim removed 7 bases at V and 6 bases at J, leaving 16 bases unmatched. Germline V lookup: CDR1 SGHRS, CDR2 YFSETQ. The CDR3 length is 15 residues. Material: peripheral blood, obtained in a trial of Ad26.COV2.S vaccine versus placebo. This TCR came from a person aged 18-65 years who received the Ad26.COV2.S COVID-19 vaccine or a placebo. This chain joins TRBV5-1 and TRBJ2-7; 7 nucleotides agree with TRBD1. Here the CDR3 reads CASSFTGEGGTEQYF. The DNA of the CDR3 is TGCGCCAGCTCCTTTACAGGGGAAGGTGGCACCGAGCAGTACTTC. The full variable domain, rest sourced from reference TRBV5-1 and TRBJ2-7, is KAGVTQTPRYLIKTRGQQVTLSCSPISGHRSVSWYQQTPGQGLQFLFEYFSETQRNKGNFPGRFSGRQFSNSRSEMNVSTLELGDSALYLCASSFTGEGGTEQYFGPGTRLTVT.